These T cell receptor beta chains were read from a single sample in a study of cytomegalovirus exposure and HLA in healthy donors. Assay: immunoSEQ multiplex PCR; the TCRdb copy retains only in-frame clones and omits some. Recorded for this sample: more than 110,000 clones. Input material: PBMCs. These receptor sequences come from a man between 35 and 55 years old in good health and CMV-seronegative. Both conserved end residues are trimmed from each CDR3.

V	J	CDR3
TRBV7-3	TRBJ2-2	ASSPRLAGGRNGELF
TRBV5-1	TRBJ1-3	ASSLGQASGNTIY
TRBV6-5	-	ASSRTGSDEQY
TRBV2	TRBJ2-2	ASSRLAGVTGELF
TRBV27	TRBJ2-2	ASSLRGTVATGELF
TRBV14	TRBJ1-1	ASSQVVDRIRLGYTEAF
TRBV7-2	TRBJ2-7	ASTARGRYEQY
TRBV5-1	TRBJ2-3	ASSPRGTGADTQY
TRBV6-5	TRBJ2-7	ASSSLGGSRYEQY
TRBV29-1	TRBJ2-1	SGAPYLNNEQF
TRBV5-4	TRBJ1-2	ASSLGTASYGYT
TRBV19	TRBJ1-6	ASSLRQDNSPLH
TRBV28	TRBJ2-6	ASSLFRDTVSGANVLT
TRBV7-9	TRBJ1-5	ASSSGQTVSEPQH
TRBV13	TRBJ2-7	ASIRRGDSYEQY
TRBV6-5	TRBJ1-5	ASSPQTDQPQH
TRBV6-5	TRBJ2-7	ASSPAGPSYEQY
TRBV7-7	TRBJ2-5	ASSQTGVAETQY
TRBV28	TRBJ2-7	ASSSPTDRVYEQY
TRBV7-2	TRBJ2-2	ASGRAGVTGELF
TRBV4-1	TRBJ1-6	ASSSQWTASYNSPLH
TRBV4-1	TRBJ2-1	ASSQEPAINEQF
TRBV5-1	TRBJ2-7	ASGRTGPNEQY
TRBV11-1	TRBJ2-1	ASSPRDSSYNEQF
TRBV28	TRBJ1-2	ASSTIWEGYT
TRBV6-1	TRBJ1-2	AIGQVNGYT
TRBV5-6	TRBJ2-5	ASSSLGLDQETQY
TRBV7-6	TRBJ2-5	ASSRTSLQETQY
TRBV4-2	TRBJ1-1	ASSQGTGYTEAF
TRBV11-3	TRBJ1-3	ASSLGSGTGNTIY
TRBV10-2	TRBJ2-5	ASRPSAQETQY
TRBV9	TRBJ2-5	ASSPDAILGETQY
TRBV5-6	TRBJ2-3	ASSLTGTGSDTQY
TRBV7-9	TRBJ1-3	ASSLGGQGNTIY
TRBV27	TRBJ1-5	ASSSTTGSSNQPQH
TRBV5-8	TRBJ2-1	ASSFGTSGGSSSYNEQF
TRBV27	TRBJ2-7	ASSRGGTRSQYEQY
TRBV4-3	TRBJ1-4	ASSQGSGANEKLF
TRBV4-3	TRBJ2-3	ASSQDLRGGTDTQY
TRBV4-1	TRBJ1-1	ASSQEKGVKGMNTEAF
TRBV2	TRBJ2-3	ASTAGGGTDTQY
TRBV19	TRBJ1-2	ASSPGTGAIYGYT
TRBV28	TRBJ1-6	ASSSSDRDNSPLH
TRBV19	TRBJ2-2	ASRMTGDTGELF
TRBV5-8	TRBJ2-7	ASSLRSGTGLPYEQY
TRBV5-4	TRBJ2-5	ASSLAPGQETQY
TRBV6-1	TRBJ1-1	ASSEAGGLHTEAF
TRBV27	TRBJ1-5	ASSPNGWQPQH
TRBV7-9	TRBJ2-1	ASSFRPGLTYNEQF
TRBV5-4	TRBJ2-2	ASSLDDRGRGGELF
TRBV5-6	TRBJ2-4	ASRPGGAKNIQY
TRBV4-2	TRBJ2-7	ASSQVSNPYEQY
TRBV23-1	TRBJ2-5	ASSQSPAEDQETQY